These T cell receptor beta chains were read from a single sample in a study of T cells after yellow fever vaccination. TCRdb ran MiXCR on the 5' RACE reads and lists one entry per CDR3 protein. The sample yields 250,000 to 400,000 distinct CDR3 sequences, around 4.3% seen once. This material consisted of PBMCs, taken 15 days after the yellow fever booster vaccination. The source is a man aged 18 to 29 who received the YFV17D yellow fever vaccine. The CDR3 runs from the conserved cysteine through the conserved F or W. The D gene is left open where the match is weak. Expanded clones get a size class; other rows say once, few or many, or leave the size out.

V gene: TRBV7-2; clone size: .; J gene: TRBJ2-5; D gene: TRBD2; CDR3 protein: CASSLVAGASQETQYF; CDR3 DNA: TGTGCCAGCAGCTTAGTTGCGGGAGCCAGCCAAGAGACCCAGTACTTC
V gene: TRBV11-2; clone size: few; J gene: TRBJ1-1; D gene: .; CDR3 protein: CASSLVQSTEAFF; CDR3 DNA: TGTGCCAGCAGCTTAGTTCAATCCACTGAAGCTTTCTTT
V gene: TRBV7-9; clone size: few; J gene: TRBJ2-7; D gene: .; CDR3 protein: CASSFGGTYEQYF; CDR3 DNA: TGTGCCAGCAGCTTCGGGGGAACCTACGAGCAGTACTTC
V gene: TRBV5-1; clone size: many; J gene: TRBJ2-3; D gene: TRBD2; CDR3 protein: CASSFGLAGSGDTQYF; CDR3 DNA: TGCGCCAGCAGCTTTGGACTAGCGGGGTCCGGGGATACGCAGTATTTT
V gene: TRBV6-4; clone size: few; J gene: TRBJ2-3; D gene: TRBD2; CDR3 protein: CASSTIAGGTDTQYF; CDR3 DNA: TGTGCCAGCAGCACCATAGCGGGGGGGACAGATACGCAGTATTTT
V gene: TRBV6-5; clone size: few; J gene: TRBJ2-1; D gene: TRBD2; CDR3 protein: CASSYFDRGGDNEQFF; CDR3 DNA: TGTGCCAGCAGTTACTTTGACCGCGGGGGTGACAATGAGCAGTTCTTC
V gene: TRBV5-4; clone size: few; J gene: TRBJ1-1; D gene: TRBD1; CDR3 protein: CASSLGTGGASEAFF; CDR3 DNA: TGTGCCAGCAGCTTAGGTACAGGGGGCGCCTCTGAAGCTTTCTTT
V gene: TRBV2; clone size: .; J gene: TRBJ1-1; D gene: .; CDR3 protein: CASSAEGMMNTEAFF; CDR3 DNA: TGTGCCAGCAGTGCTGAGGGTATGATGAACACTGAAGCTTTCTTT
V gene: TRBV12-3/TRBV12-4; clone size: many; J gene: TRBJ1-5; D gene: TRBD1; CDR3 protein: CASSLTGAVNQPQHF; CDR3 DNA: TGTGCCAGCAGTTTAACAGGGGCGGTTAATCAGCCCCAGCATTTT
V gene: TRBV6-2/TRBV6-3; clone size: many; J gene: TRBJ2-2; D gene: TRBD2; CDR3 protein: CASSYFLGEGKGTGELFF; CDR3 DNA: TGTGCCAGCAGTTACTTCCTAGGGGAGGGTAAAGGCACCGGGGAGCTGTTTTTT
V gene: TRBV29-1; clone size: many; J gene: TRBJ2-5; D gene: .; CDR3 protein: CSGRGGETQYF; CDR3 DNA: TGCAGCGGCAGGGGCGGTGAGACCCAGTACTTC
V gene: TRBV20-1; clone size: few; J gene: TRBJ2-5; D gene: .; CDR3 protein: CSARVNRHGKTQYF; CDR3 DNA: TGCAGTGCTAGAGTAAACAGGCACGGGAAGACCCAGTACTTC
V gene: TRBV5-1; clone size: many; J gene: TRBJ1-1; D gene: .; CDR3 protein: CASSLTRTTEAFF; CDR3 DNA: TGCGCCAGCAGCTTAACCCGGACGACTGAAGCTTTCTTT
V gene: TRBV19; clone size: .; J gene: TRBJ1-2; D gene: .; CDR3 protein: CASSIDVGGNYGYTF; CDR3 DNA: TGTGCCAGTAGTATAGATGTCGGGGGTAACTATGGCTACACCTTC
V gene: TRBV7-2; clone size: many; J gene: TRBJ1-1; D gene: TRBD1; CDR3 protein: CASSSPGGTEAFF; CDR3 DNA: TGTGCCAGCAGCTCTCCAGGGGGCACTGAAGCTTTCTTT
V gene: TRBV7-6; clone size: many; J gene: TRBJ1-1; D gene: .; CDR3 protein: CASSSRGGSAEAFF; CDR3 DNA: TGTGCCAGCAGCTCCCGTGGAGGGTCGGCTGAAGCTTTCTTT
V gene: TRBV7-3; clone size: many; J gene: TRBJ1-1; D gene: .; CDR3 protein: CASSLSAGGNTEAFF; CDR3 DNA: TGTGCCAGCAGCTTATCGGCGGGGGGGAACACTGAAGCTTTCTTT
V gene: TRBV10-1; clone size: many; J gene: TRBJ2-7; D gene: .; CDR3 protein: CASRDESYEQYF; CDR3 DNA: TGCGCCAGCAGGGACGAATCCTACGAGCAGTACTTC
V gene: TRBV20-1; clone size: few; J gene: TRBJ1-2; D gene: .; CDR3 protein: CSALPGLHFDGYTF; CDR3 DNA: TGCAGTGCCCTTCCGGGGCTCCATTTCGATGGCTACACCTTC
V gene: TRBV6-5; clone size: .; J gene: TRBJ1-1; D gene: .; CDR3 protein: CASSYSDINTEAFF; CDR3 DNA: TGTGCCAGCAGTTACTCGGATATTAACACTGAAGCTTTCTTT
V gene: TRBV5-6; clone size: many; J gene: TRBJ2-1; D gene: .; CDR3 protein: CASSSRTYYNEQFF; CDR3 DNA: TGTGCCAGCAGCTCGAGGACATACTACAATGAGCAGTTCTTC
V gene: TRBV29-1; clone size: few; J gene: TRBJ1-1; D gene: .; CDR3 protein: CSVDHRNMNTEAFF; CDR3 DNA: TGCAGCGTTGACCACCGGAACATGAACACTGAAGCTTTCTTT
V gene: TRBV2; clone size: few; J gene: TRBJ2-1; D gene: TRBD1; CDR3 protein: CASSGTGAIEQFF; CDR3 DNA: TGTGCCAGCAGCGGGACAGGGGCTATTGAGCAGTTCTTC
V gene: TRBV20-1; clone size: many; J gene: TRBJ1-4; D gene: TRBD1; CDR3 protein: CSALRTGGEKLFF; CDR3 DNA: TGCAGTGCGCTTCGGACAGGGGGCGAAAAACTGTTTTTT
V gene: TRBV7-2; clone size: few; J gene: TRBJ1-4; D gene: .; CDR3 protein: CASSFGQHPEKLFF; CDR3 DNA: TGTGCCAGCAGCTTCGGACAGCACCCGGAAAAACTGTTTTTT
V gene: TRBV6-1; clone size: many; J gene: TRBJ1-5; D gene: .; CDR3 protein: CATRGVNQPQHF; CDR3 DNA: TGTGCCACAAGGGGGGTAAATCAGCCCCAGCATTTT
V gene: TRBV7-9; clone size: few; J gene: TRBJ1-1; D gene: .; CDR3 protein: CASSFSRLGVGTEAFF; CDR3 DNA: TGTGCCAGCAGTTTTTCCCGGTTAGGGGTAGGCACTGAAGCTTTCTTT
V gene: TRBV9; clone size: few; J gene: TRBJ2-2; D gene: .; CDR3 protein: CASSVVKESTGELFF; CDR3 DNA: TGTGCCAGCAGCGTAGTCAAGGAATCCACCGGGGAGCTGTTTTTT
V gene: TRBV20-1; clone size: many; J gene: TRBJ2-3; D gene: .; CDR3 protein: CSARWGTESSTDTQYF; CDR3 DNA: TGCAGTGCTAGATGGGGGACGGAGTCTAGCACAGATACGCAGTATTTT
V gene: TRBV7-2; clone size: many; J gene: TRBJ2-2; D gene: .; CDR3 protein: CASSLAGVGTGELFF; CDR3 DNA: TGTGCCAGCAGCTTAGCCGGGGTGGGCACCGGGGAGCTGTTTTTT
V gene: TRBV19; clone size: few; J gene: TRBJ1-5; D gene: .; CDR3 protein: CASSIRVAQGRSNQPQHF; CDR3 DNA: TGTGCCAGTAGTATTCGGGTTGCACAGGGTCGCAGCAATCAGCCCCAGCATTTT
V gene: TRBV11-2; clone size: few; J gene: TRBJ1-1; D gene: TRBD1; CDR3 protein: CASTPRLGQRFSEAFF; CDR3 DNA: TGTGCCAGCACCCCTCGGCTGGGACAGAGGTTTTCTGAAGCTTTCTTT
V gene: TRBV3-1; clone size: many; J gene: TRBJ2-1; D gene: .; CDR3 protein: CASSQDIGGLGEQFF; CDR3 DNA: TGTGCCAGCAGCCAAGATATCGGGGGCCTTGGGGAGCAGTTCTTC
V gene: TRBV11-2; clone size: .; J gene: TRBJ2-7; D gene: .; CDR3 protein: CASSSDSLYEQYF; CDR3 DNA: TGTGCCAGCAGCTCGGACAGCCTCTACGAGCAGTACTTC
V gene: TRBV6-2/TRBV6-3; clone size: many; J gene: TRBJ2-5; D gene: .; CDR3 protein: CASSRASNREETQYF; CDR3 DNA: TGTGCCAGCAGCAGAGCCTCGAACAGGGAAGAGACCCAGTACTTC
V gene: TRBV25-1; clone size: few; J gene: TRBJ2-3; D gene: TRBD2; CDR3 protein: CASSEPGTRTDTQYF; CDR3 DNA: TGTGCCAGCAGTGAGCCCGGGACTAGGACAGATACGCAGTATTTT
V gene: TRBV6-6; clone size: .; J gene: TRBJ2-3; D gene: TRBD1; CDR3 protein: CASSYPRTGGKETDTQYF; CDR3 DNA: TGTGCCAGCAGTTACCCCCGGACAGGGGGCAAGGAGACAGATACGCAGTATTTT
V gene: TRBV4-1; clone size: .; J gene: TRBJ2-7; D gene: .; CDR3 protein: CASSHVRGDYEQYF; CDR3 DNA: TGCGCCAGCAGCCACGTCAGGGGGGACTACGAGCAGTACTTC
V gene: TRBV12-3/TRBV12-4; clone size: .; J gene: TRBJ1-1; D gene: TRBD1; CDR3 protein: CASSSTGGNEAFF; CDR3 DNA: TGTGCCAGCAGTTCCACAGGGGGAAACGAAGCTTTCTTT
V gene: TRBV7-8; clone size: few; J gene: TRBJ2-2; D gene: .; CDR3 protein: CASSLVRSRELFF; CDR3 DNA: TGTGCCAGCAGCTTAGTCCGCAGCCGGGAGCTGTTTTTT
V gene: TRBV6-2/TRBV6-3; clone size: few; J gene: TRBJ1-1; D gene: TRBD1; CDR3 protein: CASSFPDRATEAFF; CDR3 DNA: TGTGCCAGCAGCTTCCCGGACAGGGCTACTGAAGCTTTCTTT
V gene: TRBV7-9; clone size: few; J gene: TRBJ1-1; D gene: .; CDR3 protein: CASSLSLSGEEAFF; CDR3 DNA: TGTGCCAGCAGCTTATCTCTCTCGGGGGAGGAAGCTTTCTTT
V gene: TRBV27; clone size: few; J gene: TRBJ2-1; D gene: TRBD2; CDR3 protein: CASSLLVAGGSNEQFF; CDR3 DNA: TGTGCCAGCAGTTTATTGGTAGCGGGGGGCTCCAATGAGCAGTTCTTC
V gene: TRBV6-5; clone size: .; J gene: TRBJ2-3; D gene: .; CDR3 protein: CASTNRGRATDTQYF; CDR3 DNA: TGTGCCAGCACAAACCGGGGGCGCGCCACAGATACGCAGTATTTT
V gene: TRBV7-6; clone size: many; J gene: TRBJ1-6; D gene: .; CDR3 protein: CASSLGGRAALHF; CDR3 DNA: TGTGCCAGCAGCTTAGGGGGCCGCGCAGCCCTCCACTTT
V gene: TRBV4-3; clone size: many; J gene: TRBJ1-4; D gene: .; CDR3 protein: CASSQGVAKAEEKLFF; CDR3 DNA: TGCGCCAGCAGCCAAGGGGTGGCGAAAGCCGAGGAAAAACTGTTTTTT
V gene: TRBV25-1; clone size: .; J gene: TRBJ2-2; D gene: .; CDR3 protein: CASSDGLNTGELIF; CDR3 DNA: TGTGCCAGCAGTGACGGGCTGAACACCGGGGAGCTGATTTTT
V gene: TRBV6-2/TRBV6-3; clone size: many; J gene: TRBJ2-3; D gene: .; CDR3 protein: CASSFTTTDTQYF; CDR3 DNA: TGTGCCAGCAGTTTTACTACCACAGATACGCAGTATTTT
V gene: TRBV30; clone size: many; J gene: TRBJ2-5; D gene: .; CDR3 protein: CACHKTEETQYF; CDR3 DNA: TGTGCCTGTCACAAAACCGAAGAGACCCAGTACTTC
V gene: TRBV12-3/TRBV12-4; clone size: many; J gene: TRBJ2-3; D gene: .; CDR3 protein: CASSLRRKGDF; CDR3 DNA: TGTGCCAGCAGTTTGAGAAGAAAAGGGGATTTT
V gene: TRBV28; clone size: many; J gene: TRBJ1-1; D gene: .; CDR3 protein: CASSLIWGNTEAFF; CDR3 DNA: TGTGCCAGCAGTTTAATCTGGGGGAACACTGAAGCTTTCTTT
V gene: TRBV29-1; clone size: many; J gene: TRBJ2-2; D gene: .; CDR3 protein: CSVAIRAGPGELFF; CDR3 DNA: TGCAGCGTTGCCATCCGGGCCGGCCCCGGGGAGCTGTTTTTT
V gene: TRBV27; clone size: few; J gene: TRBJ2-2; D gene: TRBD2; CDR3 protein: CASSLTPRGVAPGTGELFF; CDR3 DNA: TGTGCCAGCAGTCTCACTCCGCGGGGGGTCGCCCCGGGTACCGGGGAGCTGTTTTTT